Presented here are 14 T cell receptor beta chains from one specimen sequenced in a study of CXCR3-negative and CXCR3-positive naive CD8 T cells. TRB cDNA was prepared as libraries by UMI-labeled 5' RACE. Using the 5' RACE reads, TCRdb records one entry per CDR3 protein without DNA. Recorded here are under 7,500 distinct CDR3 sequences; the top ten clones represent about 2%. Sequencing was carried out using naive CXCR3- CD8+ T cells from blood. The sample's subset: CD45RO-CCR7+CD27+CD95- naive CD8+ T cells lacking CXCR3 (TNR3-). Receptor source: a human donor in good health. Some clones in this sample may be carry-over from other donors' samples.

This clonotype is medium-sized by frequency. This sequence joins TRBV4-1 and TRBJ1-1; checking the TCRdb D call of TRBD1 is not possible without DNA. This CDR3 region has 15 residues. Per the germline V gene, CDR1 is MGHRA and CDR2 is YSYEKL. CDR3: CASSRLGRMNTEAFF.

CDR3 protein: CSVETGVADEQFF. The chain links TRBV29-1 to TRBJ2-1; the D gene TCRdb calls, TRBD1, cannot be checked with no DNA. The CDR3 sequence is 13 residues long. Germline V gene data show CDR1 as SQVTM and CDR2 as ANQGSEA.

This clonotype is labeled medium-sized based on frequency. The V gene is TRBV29-1, the J gene TRBJ2-3; TCRdb gives TRBD1 as the D gene, but with no DNA this cannot be confirmed. The CDR3 runs to 13 residues. Germline CDR1 and CDR2: SQVTM and ANQGSEA. The CDR3 sequence: CSVAGTATDTQYF.

V usage is TRBV11-2 and J usage is TRBJ2-7; as DNA is missing, the TRBD2 call by TCRdb cannot be tested. Germline values: CDR1 SGHAT, CDR2 FQNNGV. The CDR3 loop spans 13 amino acids. The CDR3 reads CASSTQGGYEQYF.

This clonotype is called medium-sized based on its frequency. V usage is TRBV7-2 and J usage is TRBJ2-3; the TRBD2 assignment by TCRdb is unverifiable without DNA. This CDR3 spans 16 amino acids. Looked up from germline, CDR1 is SGHTA and CDR2 is FQGNSA. The CDR3 sequence: CASSLVGWENTDTQYF.

The genes are TRBV4-1 and TRBJ1-5. The CDR3 length is 15 residues. CDR1 is MGHRA, CDR2 YSYEKL, per germline. The CDR3 reads CASSSKAFSNQPQHF.

V gene TRBV29-1 combines with J gene TRBJ2-3; lacking DNA, the TRBD1 call made by TCRdb goes unchecked. The CDR3 contains 13 residues. Germline V gene lookup returns CDR1 SQVTM and CDR2 ANQGSEA. CDR3 amino acids: CSVAGGSTDTQYF.

This clonotype registers medium-sized by frequency. The gene calls are TRBV15 and TRBJ2-1. CDR3 length: 17 amino acids. Germline CDR1 LNHNV, CDR2 YYDKDF (reference sequence). The CDR3 spells CATSRDHPQRSYNEQFF.

This rearrangement joins TRBV15 to TRBJ1-5. In germline, CDR1 is LNHNV, CDR2 YYDKDF (reference sequence). The CDR3 covers 14 residues. The CDR3 reads CATSRDLAAQPQHF.

This chain uses TRBV13 with TRBJ2-3; the TCRdb call, TRBD1, lacks DNA for checking. This CDR3 contains 15 residues. The germline V gene has CDR1 PRHDT and CDR2 FYEKMQ (reference sequence). CDR3 region: CARRPGQGGPDTQYF.

The gene calls are TRBV7-9 and TRBJ1-4. Germline-derived CDR1 and CDR2 are SEHNR and FQNEAQ (reference sequence). This CDR3 contains 15 residues. CDR3 sequence reads: CASSSLGATNEKLFF.

Considering frequency, this clonotype is medium-sized. The chain employs TRBV5-5 and TRBJ2-7. Per germline, CDR1 SGHKS and CDR2 YYEKEE (reference sequence). The CDR3 length is 15 residues. The CDR3 loop is CASSPGGGGPYEQYF.

This sequence joins TRBV5-1 and TRBJ2-1; TCRdb's D call of TRBD2 is untestable without DNA. This CDR3 has 16 amino acids. The germline V gene encodes CDR1 SGHRS and CDR2 YFSETQ. This chain's CDR3 is CASQPLGRDYNNEQFF.

This clonotype is labeled medium-sized based on frequency. The chain carries TRBV7-9 and TRBJ1-5. The CDR3 is 14 residues long. Germline CDR1 is SEHNR and CDR2 is FQNEAQ (reference sequence). The CDR3 protein is CASSSGSDRQPQHF. The whole variable domain, filled in from reference TRBV7-9 and TRBJ1-5, reads DTGVSQNPRHKITKRGQNVTFRCDPISEHNRLYWYRQTLGQGPEFLTYFQNEAQLEKSRLLSDRFSAERPKGSFSTLEIQRTEQGDSAMYLCASSSGSDRQPQHFGDGTRLSIL.